Following are 23 T cell receptor beta chains from one sample sequenced in a study of T cells in Graves' hyperthyroidism and ophthalmopathy. Amplification of TCR beta CDR3 regions was performed using RNA transcripts as template. TCR CDR3 regions were first amplified by RT-PCR with HTBI primers. TCRdb used MiXCR to reprocess the multiplex PCR reads, holding one entry per CDR3 protein. The table has roughly 520,000 distinct CDR3 sequences, 24% seen once; the top ten hold approximately 10%. The specimen sequenced was blood. These receptors originate from a woman aged 25 to 39 with Graves' ophthalmopathy.

This clonotype was seen many times. The chain has TRBV6-1 and TRBJ1-1; a possible D gene is TRBD1 (6 bases). This CDR3 contains 15 residues. V was shortened by 2 bases and J by 1 base, with 11 bases between the two germline ends. CDR1 is MNHNS and CDR2 is SASEGT in the germline V gene. CDR3 sequence: CASSENWDTNTEAFF. The CDR3 nucleotides are TGTGCCAGCAGTGAAAACTGGGACACGAACACTGAAGCTTTCTTT.

V usage is TRBV9 and J usage is TRBJ2-7; D ambiguous. The germline V gene has CDR1 SGDLS and CDR2 YYNGEE. The V gene lost 0 bases and the J gene lost 3 bases, with 13 bases spanning the gap. CDR3 length equals 15 residues. The CDR3 loop reads CASSVAARADYEQYF. The CDR3 DNA reads as TGTGCCAGCAGCGTAGCTGCACGCGCGGACTACGAGCAGTACTTC.

The CDR3 reads CSARPTGEFYGYTF. The CDR3 DNA follows: TGCAGTGCTAGACCGACAGGGGAGTTTTATGGCTACACCTTC. The chain carries TRBV20-1 and TRBJ1-2, with 8 bases identical to TRBD1. The J segment lost 5 bases and the V segment lost 2 bases, leaving 7 bases of the junction unmatched. This CDR3 comprises 14 residues. CDR1 is DFQATT, CDR2 SNEGSKA, per germline (reference sequence).

The chain employs TRBV11-2 and TRBJ2-1, with D possibly matching TRBD1 (6 bases). The germline V gene encodes CDR1 SGHAT and CDR2 FQNNGV. The V end was cut by 4 bases, the J end by 0 bases, with 25 bases between. This CDR3 has 20 residues. The CDR3 sequence: CASSSFGRQAKTSSYNEQFF. In DNA form, the CDR3 reads TGTGCCAGCAGCTCCTTCGGCAGACAGGCCAAAACCAGCTCCTACAATGAGCAGTTCTTC.

The table lists this clonotype with many counts. V and J are TRBV11-2 and TRBJ2-5; D is unresolved. The CDR3 runs to 14 residues. Looked up from germline, CDR1 is SGHAT and CDR2 is FQNNGV. The V end lost 1 base, the J end lost 1 base, and 7 bases lay between the germline ends. The CDR3 spells CASSLVRSQETQYF. The CDR3 DNA reads TGTGCCAGCAGCTTAGTTCGGAGCCAAGAGACCCAGTACTTC.

This clonotype showed up many times. J is TRBJ2-7 and V is TRBV7-6; D is possibly TRBD2 (5 bases). Trimming cost V 5 bases and J 3 bases, with 11 bases left between them. Germline V gene data show CDR1 as SGHVS and CDR2 as FNYEAQ. The CDR3 runs to 13 residues. The CDR3 region is CASSHRTYYEQYF. Here the CDR3 DNA reads TGTGCCAGCAGCCACCGGACTTACTACGAGCAGTACTTC.

The V call is TRBV7-2, the J call TRBJ2-5, with 7 bases that match TRBD1. The CDR3 is 16 amino acids. Germline assignment: CDR1 SGHTA and CDR2 FQGNSA. V lost 5 bases, J lost 2 bases, and 11 bases stayed unmatched. The CDR3 protein is CASSHRGLGQQETQYF. In nucleotides, the CDR3 is TGTGCCAGCAGCCACAGGGGATTGGGGCAACAAGAGACCCAGTACTTC. Combining the CDR3 with reference TRBV7-2 and TRBJ2-5 gives the whole variable domain GAGVSQSPSNKVTEKGKDVELRCDPISGHTALYWYRQSLGQGLEFLIYFQGNSAPDKSGLPSDRFSAERTGGSVSTLTIQRTQQEDSAVYLCASSHRGLGQQETQYFGPGTRLLVL.

In this sample, this clonotype turned up many times. The chain carries TRBV6-2 or TRBV6-3 and TRBJ2-5; D possibly corresponds to TRBD2 (6 bases). Germline CDR1 MNHEY, CDR2 SVGEGT. V was clipped by 4 bases and J by 2 bases, with 20 bases between them. CDR3 length equals 17 residues. CDR3 bases: TGTGCCAGCAGTTCCATCCGGACTACTGTGACACAAGAGACCCAGTACTTC. Encoded protein: CASSSIRTTVTQETQYF.

This clonotype showed up many times. V gene TRBV5-1 combines with J gene TRBJ2-7, with TRBD1 matching over 7 bases. CDR3 length: 14 amino acids. Trimming took 4 bases from V and 6 from J; bases not matched to a gene: 10. Germline values: CDR1 SGHRS, CDR2 YFSETQ. This CDR3 is CASSPGQEQGEQYF. The CDR3 coding sequence is TGCGCCAGCAGCCCCGGACAGGAACAGGGCGAGCAGTACTTC. The full variable domain, completed using reference TRBV5-1 and TRBJ2-7, is KAGVTQTPRYLIKTRGQQVTLSCSPISGHRSVSWYQQTPGQGLQFLFEYFSETQRNKGNFPGRFSGRQFSNSRSEMNVSTLELGDSALYLCASSPGQEQGEQYFGPGTRLTVT.

This clonotype was picked up many times. The V gene is TRBV28, the J gene TRBJ2-5, with D unresolved. The CDR3 runs to 14 residues. Germline loops: CDR1 MDHEN, CDR2 SYDVKM. Trimming shortened V by 6 bases and J by 1 base, and 12 bases separated the two germline ends. The CDR3 region is CASSRGPGQETQYF. The CDR3 region has the DNA TGTGCCAGCAGCCGAGGACCCGGCCAAGAGACCCAGTACTTC.

This clonotype was found many times. The chain has TRBV7-9 and TRBJ2-2; D may be TRBD1 (5 bases). Germline V gene data show CDR1 as SEHNR and CDR2 as FQNEAQ (reference sequence). Trimming stripped 6 bases from V and 1 base from J, with 9 bases between. There are 14 residues in the CDR3. CDR3: CASSNDRNTGELFF. The CDR3 bases are TGTGCCAGCAGTAACGACAGGAACACCGGGGAGCTGTTTTTT.

The CDR3 DNA reads as TGTGCCAGCAGATCCGTACGAACGCCAGGGACCTACGAGCAGTACTTC. As protein: CASRSVRTPGTYEQYF. The J gene is TRBJ2-7, the V gene TRBV11-2, with a tentative D call TRBD1 (5 bases). CDR3 size: 16 residues. V lost 6 bases and J lost 2, with 20 bases in between. Germline lookup yields CDR1 SGHAT and CDR2 FQNNGV.

This clonotype was recorded many times. V and J are TRBV6-5 and TRBJ1-1; 7 positions agree with TRBD1. Germline CDR1 reads MNHEY; CDR2 reads SVGAGI. With 6 bases clipped from V and 3 bases from J, the junction kept 7 bases outside the gene matches. The CDR3 is 14 amino acids. In nucleotides, the CDR3 is TGTGCCAGCAGCCCCAAAACAGGGGACACTGAAGCTTTCTTT. It codes for CASSPKTGDTEAFF.

At least ten counts were recorded for this clonotype. The rearrangement joins TRBV20-1 to TRBJ2-5; D is possibly TRBD1 or TRBD2 (5 bases each). The ends were cut back, 6 bases at V and 5 bases at J, with 22 bases in the middle. This CDR3 comprises 15 residues. Looked up from germline, CDR1 is DFQATT and CDR2 is SNEGSKA (reference sequence). Here the CDR3 reads CSAISRDGRVETQYF. In DNA, the CDR3 is TGCAGTGCCATTTCCCGGGACGGACGGGTGGAGACCCAGTACTTC.

This clonotype was recorded many times. The rearrangement uses TRBV6-1 and TRBJ2-2; D tentatively reads TRBD1 or TRBD2 (6 bases each). This CDR3 region has 15 residues. Germline values: CDR1 MNHNS, CDR2 SASEGT. V was cut by 9 bases and J by 1 base, with 15 bases left in between. The CDR3 DNA sequence: TGTGCCAGTCTTCAGGGGAGGATGAACACCGGGGAGCTGTTTTTT. It translates to CASLQGRMNTGELFF.

In its sample, this clonotype was seen many times. The rearrangement uses TRBV11-1 and TRBJ1-6, with TRBD1 as a possible D gene (5 bases). V lost 6 bases and J lost 4, with 10 bases in between. Looked up from germline, CDR1 is SGHAT and CDR2 is FQDESV (reference sequence). The CDR3 runs to 14 residues. This chain's CDR3 is CASSRGEYNSPLHF. The DNA for the CDR3 is TGTGCCAGCAGTCGAGGGGAATATAATTCACCCCTCCACTTT.

Worth noting for this clonotype: A much larger clone differs from this one at a single base, so this may be a read error. The rearrangement links TRBV3-1 to TRBJ1-1; 8 nucleotides align to TRBD1. This CDR3 contains 14 residues. Germline-derived CDR1 and CDR2 are LGHDT and YNNKEL (reference sequence). The trim removed 4 bases at V and 4 bases at J, leaving 5 bases unmatched. In nucleotides, the CDR3 is TGTGCCAGCAGCCTACGGACAGGGCCCACTGAAGCTTTCTTT. Residues: CASSLRTGPTEAFF.

The chain has TRBV6-2 or TRBV6-3 and TRBJ1-2, with D maybe TRBD1 (5 bases). The germline V gene has CDR1 MNHEY and CDR2 SVGEGT. The CDR3 contains 15 residues. The V end lost 0 bases, the J end lost 4 bases, and 12 bases lay between the germline ends. This CDR3 is CASSYSPDSSYGYTF. CDR3 in DNA: TGTGCCAGCAGTTACTCCCCCGACAGCAGCTATGGCTACACCTTC.

This clonotype was counted many times. V and J are TRBV6-2 or TRBV6-3 and TRBJ1-3; D is ambiguous. V shed 7 bases and J shed 2 bases, with 24 bases lying between them. CDR1 and CDR2 from the germline V gene are MNHEY and SVGEGT. CDR3 length: 18 amino acids. The CDR3 here is CASKGALGEGHAGNTIYF. CDR3 nucleotides: TGTGCCAGCAAGGGTGCTCTAGGAGAAGGTCACGCTGGAAACACCATATATTTT.

This clonotype has at least ten counts. The chain uses TRBV20-1 and TRBJ1-5; possible D gene TRBD1, 5 bases. The germline V gene encodes CDR1 DFQATT and CDR2 SNEGSKA (reference sequence). The CDR3 is 15 amino acids. Trimming pared 1 base from V and 2 bases from J, leaving 12 bases between. The CDR3 region is CSARVRGLGNQPQHF. The CDR3 nucleotides read TGCAGTGCTAGAGTGAGGGGCTTGGGCAATCAGCCCCAGCATTTT.

This clonotype was seen ten or more times. The chain is built from TRBV28 and TRBJ2-2, with unresolved D. Germline V lookup: CDR1 MDHEN, CDR2 SYDVKM. The V gene lost 6 bases and the J gene lost 3 bases, with 8 bases spanning the gap. The CDR3 has 13 residues. The CDR3 spells CASRTEYTGELFF. Written as DNA, the CDR3 is TGTGCCAGCAGAACAGAATACACCGGGGAGCTGTTTTTT.

This clonotype was counted many times. This chain connects TRBV30 to TRBJ2-7; D gene ambiguous. The germline CDR1 and CDR2 sequences are GTSNPN and SVGIG (reference sequence). This CDR3 spans 14 amino acids. Trimming shortened V by 1 base and J by 9 bases, and 19 bases separated the two germline ends. Written as DNA, the CDR3 is TGTGCCTGGAGTGCCGAATCCTTTCCCGTAGGGCAGTACTTC. Protein sequence: CAWSAESFPVGQYF.

This clonotype was picked up many times. The gene calls are TRBV7-2 and TRBJ1-2; perhaps TRBD1 as D (6 bases). The CDR3 consists of 14 residues. Germline CDR1 and CDR2: SGHTA and FQGNSA. V lost 6 bases and J 1 base, leaving 12 bases between the germline ends. CDR3 DNA: TGTGCCAGCAGTTGGGGGGGCCTTAACTATGGCTACACCTTC. This gives the protein CASSWGGLNYGYTF.